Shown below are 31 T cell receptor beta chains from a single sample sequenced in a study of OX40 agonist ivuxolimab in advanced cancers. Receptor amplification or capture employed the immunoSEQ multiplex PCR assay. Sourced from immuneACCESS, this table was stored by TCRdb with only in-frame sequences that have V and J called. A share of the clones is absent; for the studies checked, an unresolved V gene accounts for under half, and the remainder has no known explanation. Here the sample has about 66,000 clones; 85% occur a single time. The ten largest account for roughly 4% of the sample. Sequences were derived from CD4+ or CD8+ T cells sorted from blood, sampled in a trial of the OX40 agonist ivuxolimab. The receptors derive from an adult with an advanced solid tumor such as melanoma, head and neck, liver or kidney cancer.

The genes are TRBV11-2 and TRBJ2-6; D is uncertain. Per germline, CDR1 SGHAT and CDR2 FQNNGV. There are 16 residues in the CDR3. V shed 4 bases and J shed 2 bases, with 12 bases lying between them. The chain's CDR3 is CASSSVRDTGANVLTF. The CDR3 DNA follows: TGTGCCAGCAGCTCCGTTCGCGATACTGGGGCCAACGTCCTGACTTTC.

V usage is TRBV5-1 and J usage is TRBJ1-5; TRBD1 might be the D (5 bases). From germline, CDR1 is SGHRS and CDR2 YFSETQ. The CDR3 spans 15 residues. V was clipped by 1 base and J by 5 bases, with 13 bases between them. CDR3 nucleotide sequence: TGCGCCAGCAGCTTGACGCCCCGGGGGGATCAGCCCCAGCATTTT. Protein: CASSLTPRGDQPQHF.

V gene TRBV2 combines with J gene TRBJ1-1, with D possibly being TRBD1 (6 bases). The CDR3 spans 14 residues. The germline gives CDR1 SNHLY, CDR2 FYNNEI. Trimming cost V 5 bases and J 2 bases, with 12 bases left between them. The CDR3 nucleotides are TGTGCCAGCAGTCAGGCAGGGGCTAACACTGAAGCTTTCTTT. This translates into CASSQAGANTEAFF.

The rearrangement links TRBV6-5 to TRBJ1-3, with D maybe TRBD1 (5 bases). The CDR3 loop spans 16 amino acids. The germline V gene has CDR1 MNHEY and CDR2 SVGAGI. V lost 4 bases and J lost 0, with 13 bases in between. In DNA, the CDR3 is TGTGCCAGCAGTTCAACCGGGGGTCTCTCTGGAAACACCATATATTTT. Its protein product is CASSSTGGLSGNTIYF.

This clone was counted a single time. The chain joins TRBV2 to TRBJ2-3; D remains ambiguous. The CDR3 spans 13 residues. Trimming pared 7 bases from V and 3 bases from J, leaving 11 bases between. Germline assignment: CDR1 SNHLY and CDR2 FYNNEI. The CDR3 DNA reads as TGTGCCAGCAAAGCGCAGCCGACAGATACGCAGTATTTT. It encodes CASKAQPTDTQYF.

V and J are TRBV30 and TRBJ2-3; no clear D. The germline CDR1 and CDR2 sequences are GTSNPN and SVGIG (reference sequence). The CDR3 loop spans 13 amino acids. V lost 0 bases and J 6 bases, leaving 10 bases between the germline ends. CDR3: CAWSVIFGDTQYF. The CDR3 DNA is TGTGCCTGGAGTGTAATCTTCGGGGATACGCAGTATTTT.

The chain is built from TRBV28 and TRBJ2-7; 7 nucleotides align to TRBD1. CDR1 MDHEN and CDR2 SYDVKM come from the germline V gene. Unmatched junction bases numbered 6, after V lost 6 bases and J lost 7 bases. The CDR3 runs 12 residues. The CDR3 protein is CASRLQGWEQYF. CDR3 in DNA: TGTGCCAGCAGACTACAGGGGTGGGAGCAGTACTTC.

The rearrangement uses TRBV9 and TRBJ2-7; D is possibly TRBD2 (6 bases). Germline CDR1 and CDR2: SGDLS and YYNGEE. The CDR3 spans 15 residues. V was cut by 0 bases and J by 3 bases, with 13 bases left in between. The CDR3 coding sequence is TGTGCCAGCAGCGTAGCAATGGCGGGGTACTACGAGCAGTACTTC. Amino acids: CASSVAMAGYYEQYF.

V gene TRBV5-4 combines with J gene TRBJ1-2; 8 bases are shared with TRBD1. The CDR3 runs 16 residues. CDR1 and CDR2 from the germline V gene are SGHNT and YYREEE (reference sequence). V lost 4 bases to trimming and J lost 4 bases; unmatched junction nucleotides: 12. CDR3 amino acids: CASSPRGQESAYGYTF. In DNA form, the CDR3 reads TGTGCCAGCAGCCCGAGGGGACAGGAGAGTGCCTATGGCTACACCTTC.

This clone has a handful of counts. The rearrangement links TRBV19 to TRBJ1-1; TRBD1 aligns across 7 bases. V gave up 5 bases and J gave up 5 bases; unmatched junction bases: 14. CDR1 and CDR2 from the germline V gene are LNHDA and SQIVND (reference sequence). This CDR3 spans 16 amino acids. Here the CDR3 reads CASSVIQGTWGTEAFF. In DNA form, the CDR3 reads TGTGCCAGTAGTGTTATACAGGGGACATGGGGTACTGAAGCTTTCTTT.

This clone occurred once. The CDR3 region is CASSPPPGTTLDTQYF. The CDR3 DNA follows: TGTGCCAGCAGCCCCCCCCCGGGGACTACCCTAGATACGCAGTATTTT. The V gene is TRBV5-4, the J gene TRBJ2-3; 7 positions match TRBD2. With V trimmed by 4 bases and J by 5 bases, 13 bases remained unmatched. The CDR3 is made up of 16 amino acids. CDR1 is SGHNT and CDR2 is YYREEE in the germline V gene (reference sequence).

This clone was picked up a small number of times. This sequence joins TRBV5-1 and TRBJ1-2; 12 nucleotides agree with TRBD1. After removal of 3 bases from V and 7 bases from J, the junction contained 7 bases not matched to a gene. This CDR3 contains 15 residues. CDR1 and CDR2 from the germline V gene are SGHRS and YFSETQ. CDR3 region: CASSYQGQGASGYTF. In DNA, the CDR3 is TGCGCCAGCAGCTACCAGGGACAGGGGGCTAGTGGCTACACCTTC. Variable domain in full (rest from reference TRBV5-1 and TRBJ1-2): KAGVTQTPRYLIKTRGQQVTLSCSPISGHRSVSWYQQTPGQGLQFLFEYFSETQRNKGNFPGRFSGRQFSNSRSEMNVSTLELGDSALYLCASSYQGQGASGYTFGSGTRLTVV.

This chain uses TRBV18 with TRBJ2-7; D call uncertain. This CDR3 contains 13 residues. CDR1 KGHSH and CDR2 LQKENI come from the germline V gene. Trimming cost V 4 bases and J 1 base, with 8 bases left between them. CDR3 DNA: TGTGCCAGCTCACTAGCTTCTTCCTACGAGCAGTACTTC. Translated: CASSLASSYEQYF.

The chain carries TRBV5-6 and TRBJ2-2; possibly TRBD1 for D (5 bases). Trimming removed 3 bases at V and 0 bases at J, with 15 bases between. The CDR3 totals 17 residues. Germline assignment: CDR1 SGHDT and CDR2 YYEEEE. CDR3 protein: CASSSRWLGANTGELFF. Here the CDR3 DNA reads TGTGCCAGCAGCTCGCGGTGGTTAGGGGCGAACACCGGGGAGCTGTTTTTT.

The DNA for the CDR3 is TGTGCCAGCAGCTTGCGGCAGACGAACACCGGGGAGCTGTTTTTT. The encoded protein is CASSLRQTNTGELFF. The J gene is TRBJ2-2, the V gene TRBV5-4; D is ambiguous. CDR3 length: 15 residues. The V end was cut by 1 base, the J end by 0 bases, with 7 bases between. In germline, CDR1 is SGHNT, CDR2 YYREEE (reference sequence).

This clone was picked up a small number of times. For the CDR3, the DNA is TGTGCCTGGAGCATAGGGGCGGTAACTGAAGCTTTCTTT. It codes for CAWSIGAVTEAFF. The chain combines TRBV30 with TRBJ1-1, with D possibly being TRBD1 (5 bases). This CDR3 contains 13 residues. CDR1 and CDR2 (germline): GTSNPN, SVGIG (reference sequence). Trimming removed 3 bases at V and 5 bases at J, with 13 bases between. Full variable domain (outside the CDR3, taken from reference TRBV30 and TRBJ1-1): SQTIHQWPATLVQPVGSPLSLECTVEGTSNPNLYWYRQAAGRGLQLLFYSVGIGQISSEVPQNLSASRPQDRQFILSSKKLLLSDSGFYLCAWSIGAVTEAFFGQGTRLTVV.

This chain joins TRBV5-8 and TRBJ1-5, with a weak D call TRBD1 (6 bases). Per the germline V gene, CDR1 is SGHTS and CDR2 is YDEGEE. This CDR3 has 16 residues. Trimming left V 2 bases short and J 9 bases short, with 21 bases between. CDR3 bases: TGTGCCAGCAGCTTAATATCCACAGCGGGGACAAGGCCCCAGCATTTT. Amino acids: CASSLISTAGTRPQHF.

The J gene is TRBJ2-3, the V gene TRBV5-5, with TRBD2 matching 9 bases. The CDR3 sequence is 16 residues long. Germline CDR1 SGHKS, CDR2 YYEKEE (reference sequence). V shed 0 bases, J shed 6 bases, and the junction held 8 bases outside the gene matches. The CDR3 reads CASSLGLAARGDTQYF. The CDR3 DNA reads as TGTGCCAGCAGCTTGGGACTAGCGGCCCGAGGGGATACGCAGTATTTT.

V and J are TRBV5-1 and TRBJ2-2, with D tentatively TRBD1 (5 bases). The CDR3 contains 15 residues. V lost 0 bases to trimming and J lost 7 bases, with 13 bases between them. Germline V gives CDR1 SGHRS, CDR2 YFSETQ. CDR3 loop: CASSLVAGYSGELFF. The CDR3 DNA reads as TGCGCCAGCAGCTTGGTTGCAGGGTATAGCGGGGAGCTGTTTTTT.

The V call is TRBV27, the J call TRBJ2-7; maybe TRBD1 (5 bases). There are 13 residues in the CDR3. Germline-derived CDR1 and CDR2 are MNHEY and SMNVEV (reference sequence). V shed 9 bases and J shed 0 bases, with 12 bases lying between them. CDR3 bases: TGTGCCAGTTCCAGGGCATTCTCCTACGAGCAGTACTTC. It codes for CASSRAFSYEQYF.

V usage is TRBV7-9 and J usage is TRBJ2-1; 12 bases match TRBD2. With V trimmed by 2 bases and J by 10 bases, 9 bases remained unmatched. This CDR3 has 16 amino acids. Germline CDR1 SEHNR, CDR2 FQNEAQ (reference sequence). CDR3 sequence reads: CASSLSSGGAVGEQFF. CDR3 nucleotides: TGTGCCAGCAGCTTATCTAGCGGGGGGGCTGTGGGAGAGCAGTTCTTC.

The CDR3 nucleotides read TGTGCCAGCTCACCATTCTTTGTTAACAGCTATCAGCCCCAGCATTTT. This encodes CASSPFFVNSYQPQHF. V gene TRBV18 combines with J gene TRBJ1-5; D is undetermined. Trimming removed 2 bases at V and 5 bases at J, with 16 bases between. The V gene's germline CDR1 is KGHSH and CDR2 LQKENI. This CDR3 region has 16 residues.

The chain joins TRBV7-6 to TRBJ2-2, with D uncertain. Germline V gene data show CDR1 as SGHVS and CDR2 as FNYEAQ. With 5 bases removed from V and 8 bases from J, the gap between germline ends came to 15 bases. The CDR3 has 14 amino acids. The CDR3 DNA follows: TGTGCCAGCAGCGCGGTCCCGGGTCGTGGGGAGCTGTTTTTT. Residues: CASSAVPGRGELFF.

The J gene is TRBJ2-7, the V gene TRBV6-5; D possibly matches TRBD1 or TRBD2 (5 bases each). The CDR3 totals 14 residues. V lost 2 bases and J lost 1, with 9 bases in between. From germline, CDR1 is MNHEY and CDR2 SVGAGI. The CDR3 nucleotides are TGTGCCAGCAGTTACGGGGACGTATCCTACGAGCAGTACTTC. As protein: CASSYGDVSYEQYF.

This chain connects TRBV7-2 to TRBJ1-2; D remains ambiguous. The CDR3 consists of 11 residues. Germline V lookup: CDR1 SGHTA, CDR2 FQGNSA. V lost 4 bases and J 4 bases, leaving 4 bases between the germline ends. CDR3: CASSWTYGYTF. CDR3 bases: TGTGCCAGCAGCTGGACCTATGGCTACACCTTC.

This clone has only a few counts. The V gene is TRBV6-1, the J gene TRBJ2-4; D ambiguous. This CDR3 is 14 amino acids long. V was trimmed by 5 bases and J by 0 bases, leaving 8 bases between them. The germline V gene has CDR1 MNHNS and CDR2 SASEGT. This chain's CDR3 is CASSPLGAKNIQYF. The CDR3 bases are TGTGCCAGCAGTCCGCTGGGAGCCAAAAACATTCAGTACTTC.

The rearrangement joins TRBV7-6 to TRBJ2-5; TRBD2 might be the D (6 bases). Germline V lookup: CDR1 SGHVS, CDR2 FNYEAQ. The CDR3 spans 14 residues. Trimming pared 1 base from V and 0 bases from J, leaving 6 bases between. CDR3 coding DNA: TGTGCCAGCAGCTTAGGGACTAACCAAGAGACCCAGTACTTC. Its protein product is CASSLGTNQETQYF.

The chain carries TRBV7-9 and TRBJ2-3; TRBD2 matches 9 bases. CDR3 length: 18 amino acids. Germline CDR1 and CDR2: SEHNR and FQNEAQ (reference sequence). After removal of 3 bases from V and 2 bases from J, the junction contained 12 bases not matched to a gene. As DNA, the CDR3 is TGTGCCAGCAGCTTCGGGATTGGGACTAGCATGGTCACAGATACGCAGTATTTT. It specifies CASSFGIGTSMVTDTQYF. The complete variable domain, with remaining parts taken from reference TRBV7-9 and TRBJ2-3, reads DTGVSQNPRHKITKRGQNVTFRCDPISEHNRLYWYRQTLGQGPEFLTYFQNEAQLEKSRLLSDRFSAERPKGSFSTLEIQRTEQGDSAMYLCASSFGIGTSMVTDTQYFGPGTRLTVL.

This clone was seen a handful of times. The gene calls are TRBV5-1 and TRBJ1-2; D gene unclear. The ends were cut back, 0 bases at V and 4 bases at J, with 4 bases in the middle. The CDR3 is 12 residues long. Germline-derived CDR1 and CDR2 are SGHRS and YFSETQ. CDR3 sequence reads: CASSLGSYGYTF. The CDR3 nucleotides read TGCGCCAGCAGCTTGGGAAGCTATGGCTACACCTTC.

The CDR3 loop reads CASSTLFTIYF. CDR3 nucleotides: TGTGCCAGCAGCACCTTATTCACCATATATTTT. The chain joins TRBV28 to TRBJ1-3; D is uncertain. V gave up 6 bases and J gave up 9 bases, with 9 bases separating them. This CDR3 comprises 11 residues. Germline CDR1 and CDR2: MDHEN and SYDVKM.

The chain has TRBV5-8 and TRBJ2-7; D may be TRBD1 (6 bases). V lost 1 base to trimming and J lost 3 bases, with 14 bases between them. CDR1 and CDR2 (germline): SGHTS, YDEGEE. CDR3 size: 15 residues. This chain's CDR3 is CASSLLGTKLYEQYF. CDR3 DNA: TGTGCCAGCAGCTTGCTCGGGACAAAACTCTACGAGCAGTACTTC. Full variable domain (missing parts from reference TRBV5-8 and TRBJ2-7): EAGVTQSPTHLIKTRGQQATLRCSPISGHTSVYWYQQALGLGLQFLLWYDEGEERNRGNFPPRFSGRQFPNYSSELNVNALELEDSALYLCASSLLGTKLYEQYFGPGTRLTVT.